The 7 T cell receptor beta chains reported below all come from one sample, sequenced in a study of cytomegalovirus exposure and HLA in healthy donors. Researchers ran the PCR with 60 Vbeta and 13 Jbeta primers. Assay: immunoSEQ multiplex PCR; the TCRdb copy retains only in-frame clones and omits some. The data hold more than 100,000 clones, with 72% observed a single time. Sequencing used PBMCs. The receptors were sampled from a man aged 45 to 65 in good health and CMV-seropositive.

The chain uses TRBV6-6 and TRBJ2-2, with 7 positions matching TRBD1. This CDR3 comprises 13 residues. The J segment lost 4 bases and the V segment lost 5 bases, leaving 1 base of the junction unmatched. Per the germline V gene, CDR1 is MNHNY and CDR2 is SVGAGI (reference sequence). CDR3 in amino acids: CASSRDSTGELFF. In DNA form, the CDR3 reads TGTGCCAGCAGTCGGGACAGCACCGGGGAGCTGTTTTTT.

This chain joins TRBV6-1 and TRBJ2-7; 10 bases map to TRBD2. Losses at the gene ends were 4 bases for V and 6 bases for J; bases not matched to a gene: 9. From germline, CDR1 is MNHNS and CDR2 SASEGT. CDR3 length: 15 amino acids. CDR3 sequence (DNA): TGTGCCAGCAGTGTGCCAGCGGGAGGGCCCAGCGAGCAGTACTTC. Translation gives CASSVPAGGPSEQYF.

This sequence joins TRBV18 and TRBJ1-2, with D tentatively TRBD1 (5 bases). This CDR3 comprises 14 residues. The ends were cut back, 3 bases at V and 7 bases at J, with 15 bases in the middle. Germline-derived CDR1 and CDR2 are KGHSH and LQKENI. The CDR3 DNA reads TGTGCCAGCTCACCTAATAGATCCGGGGGTGGCTACACCTTC. Protein: CASSPNRSGGGYTF.

The V call is TRBV6-1, the J call TRBJ2-3; 7 bases align to TRBD1. Germline-derived CDR1 and CDR2 are MNHNS and SASEGT. Trimming at V came to 6 bases and at J to 5 bases, leaving 8 bases not matched to a gene. The CDR3 length is 14 residues. The CDR3 DNA is TGTGCCAGCAGGCCAGACAGGGCGGTAGATACGCAGTATTTT. It specifies CASRPDRAVDTQYF.

This clone was observed a single time. The rearrangement joins TRBV7-6 to TRBJ1-1; D uncertain. Between the trimmed V and J ends, which lost 5 bases and 2 bases, there was a span of 9 bases. This CDR3 has 13 amino acids. Germline V gene data show CDR1 as SGHVS and CDR2 as FNYEAQ. The CDR3 loop reads CASSAGVNTEAFF. The CDR3 DNA reads as TGTGCCAGCAGCGCCGGGGTTAACACTGAAGCTTTCTTT.

This clone appeared a few times. The chain recombines TRBV29-1 with TRBJ1-1, with D tentatively TRBD1 (6 bases). The CDR3 consists of 17 residues. The V gene's germline CDR1 is SQVTM and CDR2 ANQGSEA. Trimming stripped 1 base from V and 6 bases from J, with 24 bases between. CDR3: CSVEGAESRGGSAEAFF. The CDR3 region has the DNA TGCAGCGTTGAAGGAGCGGAATCGAGAGGGGGATCCGCTGAAGCTTTCTTT.

This clone appeared a few times. One end of the junction varies from germline; a read error may be responsible. The chain employs TRBV7-9 and TRBJ1-1; perhaps TRBD1 as D (5 bases). CDR1 is SEHNR, CDR2 FQNEAQ, per germline (reference sequence). The CDR3 runs 14 residues. The CDR3 protein is CSSSLDGGATEAFF. The CDR3 DNA follows: TGTTCCAGCAGCTTGGATGGAGGGGCGACTGAAGCTTTCTTT.